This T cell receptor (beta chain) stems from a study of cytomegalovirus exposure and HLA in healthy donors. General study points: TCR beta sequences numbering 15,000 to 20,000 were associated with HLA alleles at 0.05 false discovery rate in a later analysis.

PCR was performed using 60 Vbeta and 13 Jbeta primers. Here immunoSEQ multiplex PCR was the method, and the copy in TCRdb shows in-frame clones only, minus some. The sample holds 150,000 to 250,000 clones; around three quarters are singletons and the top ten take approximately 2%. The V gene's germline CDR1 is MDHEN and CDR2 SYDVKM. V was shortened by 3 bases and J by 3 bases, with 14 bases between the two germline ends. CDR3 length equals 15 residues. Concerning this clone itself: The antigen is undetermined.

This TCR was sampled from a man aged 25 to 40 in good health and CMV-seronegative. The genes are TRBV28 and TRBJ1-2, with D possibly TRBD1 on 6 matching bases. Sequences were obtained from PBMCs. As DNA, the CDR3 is TGTGCCAGCAGTTTGGGGGGGCCGTCCTACTATGGCTACACCTTC. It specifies CASSLGGPSYYGYTF.